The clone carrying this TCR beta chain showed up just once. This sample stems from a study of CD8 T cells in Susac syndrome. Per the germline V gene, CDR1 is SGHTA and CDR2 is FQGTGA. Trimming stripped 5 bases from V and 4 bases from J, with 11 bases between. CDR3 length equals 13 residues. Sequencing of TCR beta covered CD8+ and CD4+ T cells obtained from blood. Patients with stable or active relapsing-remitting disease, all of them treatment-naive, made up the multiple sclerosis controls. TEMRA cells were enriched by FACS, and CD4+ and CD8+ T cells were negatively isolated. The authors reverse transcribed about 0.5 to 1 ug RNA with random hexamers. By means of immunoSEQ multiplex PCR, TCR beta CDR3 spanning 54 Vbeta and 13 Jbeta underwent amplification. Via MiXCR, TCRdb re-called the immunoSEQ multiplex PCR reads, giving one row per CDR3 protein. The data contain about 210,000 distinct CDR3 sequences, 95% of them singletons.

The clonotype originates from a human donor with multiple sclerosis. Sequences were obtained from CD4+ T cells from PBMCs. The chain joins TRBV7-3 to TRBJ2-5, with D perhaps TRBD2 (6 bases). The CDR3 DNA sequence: TGTGCCAGCAGCCGAACTAGCACAGAGACCCAGTACTTC. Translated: CASSRTSTETQYF.